Reported below is one TCR beta chain. In the authors' methods: By means of reference gene primer amplification, nucleated cell counts were estimated. Clones were sequenced by immunoSEQ multiplex PCR, and TCRdb holds only the in-frame ones, with some missing. That table furnishes V, J and clone size, whereas the DNA furnished D and trimming. The sample records about 470,000 clones, 75% to 90% being singletons. These data belong to a study of blood T cell repertoires in COVID-19. The CDR3 contains 15 residues. The germline CDR1 and CDR2 sequences are LNHDA and SQIVND (reference sequence). V lost 7 bases and J lost 6, with 19 bases in between.

This TCR was sampled from a woman aged 18-29 years who had recovered from COVID-19. The chain uses TRBV19 and TRBJ1-5; D possibly corresponds to TRBD1 (5 bases). Sequenced input: PBMCs or T cells enriched from blood (not recorded which). The DNA for the CDR3 is TGTGCCAGTACTTTCACCGGGGGAGAAGGTCAGCCCCAGCATTTT. Its translation is CASTFTGGEGQPQHF.